These T cell receptor beta chains were read from a single sample in a study of blood T cell repertoires in COVID-19. TCRdb's copy holds only in-frame clones and misses some; the assay was immunoSEQ multiplex PCR. The sample has nearly 200,000 clones; approximately 90% are singletons. Sequenced sample: peripheral blood. The receptors were sampled from a woman aged 35 to 49 who had recovered from COVID-19. The CDR3 runs from the conserved cysteine through the conserved F or W. A D gene is named only where the DNA matches it firmly. Size is omitted from some rows. Given values are once, few, many or a class for expanded clones.

D | size | J | V | DNA | CDR3
NA | NA | TRBJ1-1 | TRBV3-1/TRBV3-2 | TGTGCCAGCAGCGGAGGAATCCCGAACACTGAAGCTTTCTTT | CASSGGIPNTEAFF
TRBD1 | NA | TRBJ1-4 | TRBV6-6 | TGTGCCAGCAGTCAGGGGGCCTGGAGTGGAGCTAATGAAAAACTGTTTTTT | CASSQGAWSGANEKLFF
NA | NA | TRBJ2-5 | TRBV4-2 | TGTGCCAGCAGCCAAGATTACGGGGAAGAGACCCAGTACTTC | CASSQDYGEETQYF
NA | few | TRBJ1-1 | TRBV28 | TGTGCCAGCAGTCCCTACCTTGTCCTCCGGGACACTGAAGCTTTCTTT | CASSPYLVLRDTEAFF
NA | NA | TRBJ2-1 | TRBV28 | TGTGCCAGCATCGGGGGAACCGAGCAGTTCTTC | CASIGGTEQFF
TRBD1 | NA | TRBJ2-3 | TRBV7-9 | TGTGCCAGCACCCTCGGACAGGACACAGATACGCAGTATTTT | CASTLGQDTDTQYF
NA | NA | TRBJ1-1 | TRBV11-3 | TGTGCCAGCAGCTTGGACAGAAAGAACACTGAAGCTTTCTTT | CASSLDRKNTEAFF
NA | NA | TRBJ1-4 | TRBV5-1 | TGCGCCAGCAGCTTGTCTGGCAGAAATAATGAAAAACTGTTTTTT | CASSLSGRNNEKLFF
NA | NA | TRBJ1-5 | TRBV5-6 | TGTGCCAGCAGCTTTACAGGAGTTTTTAGCAATCAGCCCCAGCATTTT | CASSFTGVFSNQPQHF
NA | NA | TRBJ2-5 | TRBV7-9 | TGTGCCAGCAGCCCTTTGGGGCAGGCTCAAGAGACCCAGTACTTC | CASSPLGQAQETQYF
TRBD2 | NA | TRBJ2-1 | TRBV7-9 | TGTGCCAGCAGCTTCTGGACTAGCGGGAGAGGAGATGAGCAGTTCTTC | CASSFWTSGRGDEQFF
NA | NA | TRBJ2-1 | TRBV10-3 | TGTGCCATCAAAATCGCGGTTGTCGATGAGCAGTTCTTC | CAIKIAVVDEQFF
TRBD2 | NA | TRBJ2-2 | TRBV11-3 | TGTGCCAGCAGCTTAGGAGGGAGGGACACCGGGGAGCTGTTTTTT | CASSLGGRDTGELFF
NA | NA | TRBJ1-5 | TRBV7-9 | TGTGCCAGAATAAATCAGCCCCAGCATTTT | CARINQPQHF
NA | NA | TRBJ2-7 | TRBV6-2/TRBV6-3 | TGTGCCAGCAGTTACTCCGGCAGGGGCCCGTACGAGCAGTACTTC | CASSYSGRGPYEQYF